Listed here is a single T cell receptor (beta chain). It lacks a known antigen. Within one base of it there is no much larger clone, and no base qualities were kept. The entry originates in a study of blood T cell repertoires in COVID-19 (dated by TCRdb to the early 2020s). Regarding the study in general: Samples from collaborators originated in the United States, Italy and Spain and spanned both the acute and convalescent phases of COVID-19. The material from the prospective study consisted of cDNA or gDNA derived from T cells, B-cell-depleted T cells, or PBMCs. A freely available public database, intended as a resource for researchers studying the immune response to SARS-CoV-2, is where the repertoires were released. A de-identified subject ID, COVID-19 status, age in years and sex were almost always included in the sample metadata. HLA class I and class II types, where available, came from metadata supplied by the sample provider rather than from assay-based typing. The samples were drawn from the first 160 participants of the ongoing ImmuneRACE study and from 1,254 subjects provided by 6 global collaborators. Deeply sampled blood TCRbeta repertoires from subjects exposed to, actively infected with, or recovered from COVID-19 were included in the dataset.

Collaborating institutions collected whole blood in K2EDTA tubes following their own protocols. Collaborator samples were shipped for TCRbeta analysis as frozen whole blood, isolated PBMCs, or DNA extracted from either sample type. TCRbeta CDR3 regions were amplified from genomic DNA using the immunoSEQ Assay, a bias-controlled multiplex PCR. Per the original workflow: Within the assay, amplification of reference gene primers was used to estimate how many nucleated cells each sample contained. To quantify the absolute abundance of each unique TCRbeta CDR3 rearrangement, sequence reads were collapsed and filtered. For each sample, productive Simpson clonality was calculated as the square root of Simpson's diversity index across productive rearrangements. TCRdb took over this immuneACCESS table, retaining in-frame rearrangements with V and J assigned. Such tables are incomplete; in checked studies, under half of the missing clones stem from an unresolved V gene, and the remainder is unexplained. V and J calls and clone size follow that table, whereas D and trimming were derived from the DNA. The sample table holds hundreds of thousands of clones, of which approximately 91% were seen once. Roughly 0.69% of the sample comes from the top ten.

Study-level results and caveats: Clinical and demographic metadata were provided uncurated, with the amount varying by source and participant.

CDR1 and CDR2, per the germline V gene, are MNHEY and SVGEGT. The CDR3 sequence holds 15 residues, the cysteine and phenylalanine included. The CDR3 DNA has 45 bases and is translated from base 1. Trimming accounts for 5 bases at V and 5 bases at J, while the number of junction bases matched to no gene is 10. The clonotype was recovered from a man in his forties with acute or convalescent COVID-19. The chain uses TRBV6-2 or TRBV6-3 and TRBJ1-1; 8 of the junction bases match TRBD1. The sample comprised peripheral blood. Read as DNA, the sequence is TGTGCCAGCAGTCCCGGACAGGGAGCGTTAACTGAAGCTTTCTTT. This codes for CASSPGQGALTEAFF.